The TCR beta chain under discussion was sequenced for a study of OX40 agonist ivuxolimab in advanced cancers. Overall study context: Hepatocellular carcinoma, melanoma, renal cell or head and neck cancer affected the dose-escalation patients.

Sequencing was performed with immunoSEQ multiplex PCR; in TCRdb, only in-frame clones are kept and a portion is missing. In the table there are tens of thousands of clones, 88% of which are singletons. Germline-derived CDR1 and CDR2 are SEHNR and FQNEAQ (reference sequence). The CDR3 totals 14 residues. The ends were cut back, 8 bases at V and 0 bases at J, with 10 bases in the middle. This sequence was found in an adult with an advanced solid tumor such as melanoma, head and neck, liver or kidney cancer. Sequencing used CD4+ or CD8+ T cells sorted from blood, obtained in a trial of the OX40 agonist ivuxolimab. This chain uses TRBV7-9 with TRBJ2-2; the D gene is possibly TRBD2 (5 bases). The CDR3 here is CASGAVTNTGELFF. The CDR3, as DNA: TGTGCCAGCGGAGCGGTGACGAACACCGGGGAGCTGTTTTTT.